This T cell receptor beta chain was identified during a study of blood T cell repertoires in COVID-19. Study in general: The United States, Italy and Spain were the sources of the acute and convalescent COVID-19 samples.

The CDR3 is made up of 14 amino acids. J gave up 5 bases and V 2 bases, and 5 bases lay outside the gene matches. In germline, CDR1 is SGHDN, CDR2 FVKESK. Per the study methods: Using reference gene primer amplification, nucleated cell counts were estimated. Libraries were prepared by immunoSEQ multiplex PCR; TCRdb keeps only in-frame clonotypes and omits some of them. The DNA gave D and trimming, while V, J and clone size come from that table. The sample carries approximately 70,000 clones, approximately 79% recorded once. Specimen: peripheral blood. The clonotype was recovered from a woman between 45 and 60 years old with acute or convalescent COVID-19. This sequence joins TRBV14 and TRBJ1-2, with 7 positions matching TRBD1. CDR3 sequence: CASSQTTGSYGYTF. CDR3 coding DNA: TGTGCCAGCAGCCAAACGACAGGGTCGTATGGCTACACCTTC.